This entry concerns a single T cell receptor (beta chain). The target of this receptor is not known. No per-base quality is available; no much larger clone lies one base away. The library was generated by the immunoSEQ multiplex PCR assay. Sourced from immuneACCESS, this table was stored by TCRdb with only in-frame sequences that have V and J called. A share of the clones is absent; for the studies checked, an unresolved V gene accounts for under half, and the remainder has no known explanation. This sample has fewer than 500,000 clones in its table, and about 93% of those were observed once. Around 6.5% of the sample is held by the ten biggest clonotypes. The sample belongs to a study of control samples from healthy donors and cancer patients (TCRdb year 2020). Sequencing used PBMCs. This receptor was identified in a man in his forties with head and neck cancer.

The DNA is as follows: TGTGCCAGCAGCCCCTGGGGTAGCGGGAGGGGCGGCTCCTACAATGAGCAGTTCTTC. It codes for CASSPWGSGRGGSYNEQFF. The V and J segments used are TRBV3-1 (or the pseudogene TRBV3-2) and TRBJ2-1; TRBD2 fits 11 bases in the junction. The germline V and J ends show losses of 4 bases and 0 bases respectively, and no gene match explains 11 bases of the junction. CDR1 and CDR2 (LGHDT, YNNKEL) derive from the germline V gene (reference sequence). There are 19 amino acids in the CDR3, from cysteine to phenylalanine inclusive. The retained sequence is limited to the CDR3, 57 bases, with the frame set at the first base.